This TCR beta chain was captured by sequencing in a study of blood T cell repertoires in COVID-19. In the authors' workflow: Cell counts per sample came from amplifying reference gene primers. Generated by immunoSEQ multiplex PCR, the TCRdb table keeps only in-frame clones and is missing some. V and J calls and clone size are given by that table; D and trimming were obtained from the DNA. The data hold some 350,000 clones, with roughly 87% observed a single time. Self-reported history from a screening survey and questionnaire set each donor's cohort. CDR3 length: 15 residues. In germline, CDR1 is SGHAT, CDR2 FQNNGV. The V and J ends lost 8 bases and 1 base respectively, with 17 bases between them.

The TCR originated in a woman in her 30s who had recovered from COVID-19. The rearrangement links TRBV11-2 to TRBJ1-1; a possible D gene is TRBD1 (5 bases). The sample was PBMCs or T cells enriched from blood (not recorded which). In DNA, the CDR3 is TGTGCCAGCTCCTACTCGGGGGGGAGGAACACTGAAGCTTTCTTT. This codes for CASSYSGGRNTEAFF.